The 4 T cell receptor beta chains below all came from one sample that was sequenced in a study of T cell repertoires in cytomegalovirus infection. TCRdb recomputed calls from the reads with MiXCR, one row per CDR3 protein. Of roughly 68,000 distinct CDR3 sequences detected, around 20% appear once; the ten largest clones hold around 72%. These receptors' targets are unknown. The sample here was CD8+ T cells from cultured PBMCs, taken from culture after CMV antigen stimulation. These receptor sequences come from a human donor in good health (CMV status not recorded). Some clones in this sample may be carry-over from other donors' samples.

This clonotype was recorded a few times. The chain uses TRBV7-6 and TRBJ2-3; the D is unclear. The CDR3 sequence is 15 residues long. The V end lost 1 base, the J end lost 2 bases, and 10 bases lay between the germline ends. Germline CDR1 SGHVS, CDR2 FNYEAQ. The CDR3 sequence is CASSLGHVITDTQYF. The DNA for the CDR3 is TGTGCCAGCAGCTTAGGTCACGTTATCACAGATACGCAGTATTTT.

There are a few counts of this clonotype. The junction departs from the called germline gene at one end, perhaps through a read error. V gene TRBV4-1 combines with J gene TRBJ2-1; D ambiguous. This CDR3 has 12 residues. Per the germline V gene, CDR1 is MGHRA and CDR2 is YSYEKL. The CDR3, as DNA: TGTGCCAGCAGCCTCGTGTACAATGAGCAGTTCTTC. Translating it yields CASSLVYNEQFF.

The chain has TRBV7-2 and TRBJ2-5; D is perhaps TRBD1 or TRBD2 (5 bases each). V lost 1 base and J 11 bases, leaving 11 bases between the germline ends. The CDR3 is 12 residues long. Germline CDR1 is SGHTA and CDR2 is FQGNSA. CDR3 in amino acids: CASSLGQSGQYF. CDR3 sequence (DNA): TGTGCCAGCAGCTTAGGACAGTCGGGACAGTACTTC.

The gene calls are TRBV7-9 and TRBJ2-1, with 8 positions matching TRBD1. The V gene end was trimmed by 7 bases and the J gene end by 12 bases; junction bases not matched to a gene: 20. This CDR3 region has 16 residues. Per germline, CDR1 SEHNR and CDR2 FQNEAQ (reference sequence). CDR3 DNA sequence: TGTGCCAGCACCCCGGGACAGGATGGACCCCGGACCACGCAGTTCTTC. Its translation: CASTPGQDGPRTTQFF.